This T cell receptor beta chain was captured in a study of regulatory T cells in long-lasting Graves disease. Findings and caveats of the study: With persistent disease, TRBV28, TRBJ1-2 and TRBJ2-5 were the favored segments.

In building TCR beta libraries, iRepertoire HTBI primers were used together with Arm-PCR of CDR3 regions. One entry per CDR3 protein results from TCRdb running MiXCR on the multiplex PCR reads. The sample holds 600,000 to 650,000 distinct CDR3 sequences; roughly 15% are singletons and the top ten take around a sixth. This clonotype was picked up many times. Its cognate antigen is unknown. Time point defined: newly diagnosed GD, antithyroid drugs for less than 3 months. Researchers made the TCR library from RNA that was extracted from PBMCs. CDR1 is SNHLY, CDR2 FYNNEI, per germline. Trimming cost V 4 bases and J 0 bases, with 9 bases left between them. CDR3 length: 15 amino acids. These data were also reused for a study on T cells in Graves' hyperthyroidism and ophthalmopathy. From that report: Each patient was aged 18 to 65 and had newly diagnosed hyperthyroidism of under 2 months' duration. Most thyroid clonotypes with frequency above 0.001 were detected in blood.

Sequenced here: peripheral blood mononuclear cells (PBMCs), sampled at new diagnosis, from a patient treated with antithyroid drugs. The rearrangement links TRBV2 to TRBJ1-4; D is unresolved. The sequence was obtained from a woman in her 30s with Graves disease. The CDR3 DNA sequence: TGTGCCAGCAGTGTCAGAACCGCAACTAATGAAAAACTGTTTTTT. Its protein product is CASSVRTATNEKLFF.